This T cell receptor (beta chain) appears in the sequencing data of a study of blood T cell repertoires in COVID-19. Looking at the study overall: COVID-19 samples collected from the United States, Italy and Spain covered acute and convalescent phases.

All enrollees were roughly 18 to 89 years old and from approximately 25 US areas. The length of the CDR3 is 17 residues. Per the germline V gene, CDR1 is SGHRS and CDR2 is YFSETQ. The germline V and J ends were trimmed by 2 bases and 3 bases, with 18 bases remaining between them. Here immunoSEQ multiplex PCR was the method, and the copy in TCRdb shows in-frame clones only, minus some. The sample carries some 340,000 clones, 90% to 95% recorded once. This TCR came from a woman aged 25 to 39 who had been exposed to COVID-19. The V gene is TRBV5-1, the J gene TRBJ2-1; weak D call: TRBD1 (6 bases). The sequenced sample was PBMCs or T cells enriched from blood (not recorded which). In nucleotides, the CDR3 is TGCGCCAGCAGCTTCCATAGGGGGACACGGGACTACAATGAGCAGTTCTTC. It is translated as CASSFHRGTRDYNEQFF.